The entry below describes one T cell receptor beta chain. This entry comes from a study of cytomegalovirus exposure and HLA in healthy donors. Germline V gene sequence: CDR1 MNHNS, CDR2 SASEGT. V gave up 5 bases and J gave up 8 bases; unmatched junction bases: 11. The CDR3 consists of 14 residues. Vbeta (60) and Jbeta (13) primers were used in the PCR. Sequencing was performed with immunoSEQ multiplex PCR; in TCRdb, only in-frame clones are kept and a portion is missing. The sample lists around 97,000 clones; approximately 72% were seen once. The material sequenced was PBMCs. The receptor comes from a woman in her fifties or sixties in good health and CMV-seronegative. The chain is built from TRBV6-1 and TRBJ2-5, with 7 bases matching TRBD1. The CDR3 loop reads CASSRTGTAPTQYF. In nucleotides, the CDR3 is TGTGCCAGCAGTAGAACCGGGACAGCCCCAACCCAGTACTTC.